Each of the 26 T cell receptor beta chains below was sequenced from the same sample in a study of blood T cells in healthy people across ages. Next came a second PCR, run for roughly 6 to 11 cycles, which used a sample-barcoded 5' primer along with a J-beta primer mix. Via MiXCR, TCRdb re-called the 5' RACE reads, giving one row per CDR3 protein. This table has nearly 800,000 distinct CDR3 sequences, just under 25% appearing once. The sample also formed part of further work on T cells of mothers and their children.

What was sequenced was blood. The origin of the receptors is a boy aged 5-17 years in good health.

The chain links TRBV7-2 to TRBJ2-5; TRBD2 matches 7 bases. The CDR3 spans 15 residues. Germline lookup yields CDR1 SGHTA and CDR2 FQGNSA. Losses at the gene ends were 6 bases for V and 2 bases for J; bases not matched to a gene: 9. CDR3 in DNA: TGTGCCAGCAGTCCCAGCGGGGTATCACAAGAGACCCAGTACTTC. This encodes CASSPSGVSQETQYF.

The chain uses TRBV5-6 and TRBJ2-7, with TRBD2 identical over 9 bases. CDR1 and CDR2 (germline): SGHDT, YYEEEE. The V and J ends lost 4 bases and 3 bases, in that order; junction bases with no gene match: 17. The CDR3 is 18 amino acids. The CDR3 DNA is TGTGCCAGCAGCCCTGGGAGGGGGCGACTAGCGGAGAGCTACGAGCAGTACTTC. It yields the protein CASSPGRGRLAESYEQYF.

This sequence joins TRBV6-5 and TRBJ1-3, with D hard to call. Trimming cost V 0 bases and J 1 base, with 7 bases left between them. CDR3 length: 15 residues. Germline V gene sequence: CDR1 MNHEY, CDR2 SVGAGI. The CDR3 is CASSYSQTSGNTIYF. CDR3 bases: TGTGCCAGCAGTTACTCACAGACTTCTGGAAACACCATATATTTT.

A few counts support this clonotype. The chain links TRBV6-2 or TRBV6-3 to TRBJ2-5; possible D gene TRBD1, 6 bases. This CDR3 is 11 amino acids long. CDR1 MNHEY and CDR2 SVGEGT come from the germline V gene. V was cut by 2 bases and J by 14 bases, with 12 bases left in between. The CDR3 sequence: CASSYMDSPYF. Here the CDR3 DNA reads TGTGCCAGCAGTTACATGGACAGTCCATACTTC.

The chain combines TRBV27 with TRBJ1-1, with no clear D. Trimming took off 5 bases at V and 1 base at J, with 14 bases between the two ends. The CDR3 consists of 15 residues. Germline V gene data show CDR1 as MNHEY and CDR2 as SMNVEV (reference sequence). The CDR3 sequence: CASSPLLDWNTEAFF. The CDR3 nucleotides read TGTGCCAGCAGTCCCCTACTAGATTGGAACACTGAAGCTTTCTTT.

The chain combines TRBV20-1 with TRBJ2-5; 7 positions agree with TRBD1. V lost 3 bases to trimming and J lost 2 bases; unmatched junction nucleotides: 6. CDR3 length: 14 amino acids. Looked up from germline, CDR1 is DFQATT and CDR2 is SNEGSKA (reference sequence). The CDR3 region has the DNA TGCAGTGCTAGGGGGACAGAGAAACAAGAGACCCAGTACTTC. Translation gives CSARGTEKQETQYF.

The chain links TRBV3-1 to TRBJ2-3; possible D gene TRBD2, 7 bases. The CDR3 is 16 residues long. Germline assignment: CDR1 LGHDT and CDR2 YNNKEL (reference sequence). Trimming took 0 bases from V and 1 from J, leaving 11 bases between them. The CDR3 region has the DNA TGTGCCAGCAGCCAAGATCTAGGGGGGGGCACAGATACGCAGTATTTT. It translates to CASSQDLGGGTDTQYF.

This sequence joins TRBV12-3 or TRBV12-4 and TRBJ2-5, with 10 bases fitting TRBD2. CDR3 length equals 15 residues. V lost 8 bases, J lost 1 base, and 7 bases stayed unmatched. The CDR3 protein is CASGTASGGQETQYF. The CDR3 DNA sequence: TGTGCCAGCGGGACGGCTAGCGGGGGCCAAGAGACCCAGTACTTC.

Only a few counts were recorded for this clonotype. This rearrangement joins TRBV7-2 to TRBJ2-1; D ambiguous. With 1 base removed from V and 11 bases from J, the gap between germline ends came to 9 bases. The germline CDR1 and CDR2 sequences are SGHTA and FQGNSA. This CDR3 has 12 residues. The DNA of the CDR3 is TGTGCCAGCAGCTTAGAATATGGAAAGCAGTTCTTC. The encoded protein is CASSLEYGKQFF.

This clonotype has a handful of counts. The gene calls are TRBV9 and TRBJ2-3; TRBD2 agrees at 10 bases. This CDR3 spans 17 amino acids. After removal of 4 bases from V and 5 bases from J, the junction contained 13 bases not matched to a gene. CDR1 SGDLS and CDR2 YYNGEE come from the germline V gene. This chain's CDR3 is CASSNPQRGGRGDTQYF. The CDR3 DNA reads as TGTGCCAGCAGCAATCCCCAGCGGGGGGGCCGGGGAGATACGCAGTATTTT.

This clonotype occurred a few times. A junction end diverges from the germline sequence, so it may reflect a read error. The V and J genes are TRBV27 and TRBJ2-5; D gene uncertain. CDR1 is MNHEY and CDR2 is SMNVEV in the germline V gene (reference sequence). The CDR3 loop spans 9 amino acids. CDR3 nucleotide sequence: TGTGCCAGAAAAGAGGCCCAGTACTTC. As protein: CARKEAQYF.

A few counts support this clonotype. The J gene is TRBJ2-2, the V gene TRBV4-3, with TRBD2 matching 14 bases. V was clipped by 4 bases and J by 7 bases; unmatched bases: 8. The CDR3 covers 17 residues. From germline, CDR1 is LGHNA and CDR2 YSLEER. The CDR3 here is CASSRSGTSGSGGELFF. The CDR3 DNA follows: TGCGCCAGCAGCCGTTCCGGGACTAGCGGGAGTGGCGGGGAGCTGTTTTTT.

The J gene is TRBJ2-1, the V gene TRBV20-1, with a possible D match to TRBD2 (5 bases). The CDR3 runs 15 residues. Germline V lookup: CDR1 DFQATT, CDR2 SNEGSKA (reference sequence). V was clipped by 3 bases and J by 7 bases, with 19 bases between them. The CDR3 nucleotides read TGCAGTGCTAGGATCTTTAGCAAACCGGGGAATGAGCAGTTCTTC. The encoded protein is CSARIFSKPGNEQFF.

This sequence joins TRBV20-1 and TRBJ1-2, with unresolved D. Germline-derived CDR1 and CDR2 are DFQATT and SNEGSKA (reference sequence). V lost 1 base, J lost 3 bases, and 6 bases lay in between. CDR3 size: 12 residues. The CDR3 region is CSARGADYGYTF. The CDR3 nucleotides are TGCAGTGCTAGAGGCGCAGACTATGGCTACACCTTC.

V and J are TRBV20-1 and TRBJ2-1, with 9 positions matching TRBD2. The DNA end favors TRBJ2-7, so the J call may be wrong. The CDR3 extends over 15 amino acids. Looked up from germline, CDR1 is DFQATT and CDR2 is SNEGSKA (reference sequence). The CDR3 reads CSARDPASGAYEQYF. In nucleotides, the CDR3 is TGCAGTGCTAGAGATCCGGCTAGCGGGGCCTACGAGCAGTACTTC.

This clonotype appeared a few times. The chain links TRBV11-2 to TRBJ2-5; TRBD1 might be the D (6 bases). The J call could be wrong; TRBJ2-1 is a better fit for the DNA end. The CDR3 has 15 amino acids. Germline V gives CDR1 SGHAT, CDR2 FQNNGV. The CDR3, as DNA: TGTGCCAGCAGCCCTTTGGGGGCCTTCTACAATGAGCAGTTCTTC. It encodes CASSPLGAFYNEQFF.

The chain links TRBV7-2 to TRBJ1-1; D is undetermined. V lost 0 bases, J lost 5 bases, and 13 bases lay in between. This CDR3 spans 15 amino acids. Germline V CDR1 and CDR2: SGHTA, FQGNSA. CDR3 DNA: TGTGCCAGCAGCTTAGCAGACGGACCGGAAACTGAAGCTTTCTTT. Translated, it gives CASSLADGPETEAFF. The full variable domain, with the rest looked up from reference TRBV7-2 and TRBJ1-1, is GAGVSQSPSNKVTEKGKDVELRCDPISGHTALYWYRQSLGQGLEFLIYFQGNSAPDKSGLPSDRFSAERTGGSVSTLTIQRTQQEDSAVYLCASSLADGPETEAFFGQGTRLTVV.

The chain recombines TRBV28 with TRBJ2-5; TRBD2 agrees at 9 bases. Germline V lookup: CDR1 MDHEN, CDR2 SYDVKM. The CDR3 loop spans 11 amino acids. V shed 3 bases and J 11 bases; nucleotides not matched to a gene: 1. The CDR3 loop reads CASSFAGGQYF. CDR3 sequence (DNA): TGTGCCAGCAGTTTTGCGGGAGGGCAGTACTTC. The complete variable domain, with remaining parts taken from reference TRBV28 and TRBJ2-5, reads DVKVTQSSRYLVKRTGEKVFLECVQDMDHENMFWYRQDPGLGLRLIYFSYDVKMKEKGDIPEGYSVSREKKERFSLILESASTNQTSMYLCASSFAGGQYFGPGTRLLVL.

The DNA for the CDR3 is TGCAGTGCTAGGGCGGACAGGGGGAACAATCAGCCCCAGCATTTT. Protein product: CSARADRGNNQPQHF. The genes are TRBV20-1 and TRBJ1-5, with 10 bases matching TRBD1. Germline V gives CDR1 DFQATT, CDR2 SNEGSKA (reference sequence). This CDR3 region has 15 residues. The V gene end was trimmed by 3 bases and the J gene end by 3 bases; junction bases not matched to a gene: 5.

The CDR3, as DNA: TGTGCCAGCAGTTACCAACAGGGGGCCATGGAGACCCAGTACTTC. It specifies CASSYQQGAMETQYF. The chain joins TRBV6-5 to TRBJ2-5, with 9 nucleotides matching TRBD1. CDR1 MNHEY and CDR2 SVGAGI come from the germline V gene. This CDR3 has 15 amino acids. The ends lost 2 bases at V and 5 bases at J; junction bases unmatched: 6.

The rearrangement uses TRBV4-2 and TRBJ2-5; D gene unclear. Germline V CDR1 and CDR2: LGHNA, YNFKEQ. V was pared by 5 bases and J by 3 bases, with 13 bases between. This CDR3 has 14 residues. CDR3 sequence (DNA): TGTGCCAGCAGCGTCGGATCTCGGGAAGAGACCCAGTACTTC. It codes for CASSVGSREETQYF.

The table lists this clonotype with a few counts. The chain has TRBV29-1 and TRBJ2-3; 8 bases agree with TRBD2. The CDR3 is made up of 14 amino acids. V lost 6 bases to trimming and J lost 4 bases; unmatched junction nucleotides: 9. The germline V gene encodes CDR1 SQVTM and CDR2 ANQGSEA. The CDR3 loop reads CSVTGGASPDTQYF. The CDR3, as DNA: TGCAGCGTAACGGGGGGGGCATCGCCAGATACGCAGTATTTT.

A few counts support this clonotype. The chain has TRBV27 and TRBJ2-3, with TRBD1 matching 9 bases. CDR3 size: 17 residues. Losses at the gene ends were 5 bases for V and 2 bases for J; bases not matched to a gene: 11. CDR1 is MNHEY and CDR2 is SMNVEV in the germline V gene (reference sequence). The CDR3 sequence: CASSAPSGTGHTDTQYF. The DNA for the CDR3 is TGTGCCAGCAGTGCACCGTCCGGGACAGGGCACACAGATACGCAGTATTTT.

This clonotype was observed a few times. The chain's CDR3 is CASSLRPTARDEQFF. CDR3 bases: TGTGCCAGCAGTTTACGTCCCACAGCGAGGGATGAGCAGTTCTTC. The rearrangement joins TRBV28 to TRBJ2-1; D is perhaps TRBD2 (5 bases). The germline V gene has CDR1 MDHEN and CDR2 SYDVKM. CDR3 size: 15 residues. V was clipped by 2 bases and J by 8 bases, with 16 bases between them.

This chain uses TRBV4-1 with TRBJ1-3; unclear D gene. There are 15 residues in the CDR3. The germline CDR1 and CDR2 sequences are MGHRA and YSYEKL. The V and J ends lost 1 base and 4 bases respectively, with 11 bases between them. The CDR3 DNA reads TGCGCCAGCAGCCAAGTTTTCGGGCCAGGAAACACCATATATTTT. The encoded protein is CASSQVFGPGNTIYF.

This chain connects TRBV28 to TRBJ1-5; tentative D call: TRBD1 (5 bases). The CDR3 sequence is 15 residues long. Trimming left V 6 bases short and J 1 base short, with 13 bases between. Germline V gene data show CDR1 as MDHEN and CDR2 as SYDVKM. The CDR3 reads CASSSGAPSNQPQHF. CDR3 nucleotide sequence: TGTGCCAGCAGCTCCGGGGCGCCAAGCAATCAGCCCCAGCATTTT.